This note documents a single TCR beta chain sequence. This sample stems from a study of long-term antiretroviral therapy in people with HIV. This CDR3 contains 17 residues. Germline CDR1 is SGHRS and CDR2 is YFSETQ. The V gene lost 1 base and the J gene lost 0 bases, with 11 bases spanning the gap. This was the immunoSEQ v3.0 assay at survey level. Repertoires were generated with immunoSEQ multiplex PCR, while TCRdb's copy carries only in-frame clones and drops some. The sample has about 28,000 clones; approximately 84% are singletons. The TCR originated in a middle-aged man with HIV. The sequenced sample was unsorted PBMCs, obtained 2 years after starting antiretroviral therapy. The V gene is TRBV5-1, the J gene TRBJ2-6; TRBD1 or TRBD2 may be the D gene (5 bases each). The CDR3 DNA sequence: TGCGCCAGCAGCTTGTGGGGACGGGTCTCTGGGGCCAACGTCCTGACTTTC. Amino acid sequence: CASSLWGRVSGANVLTF.